Below, 30 T cell receptor beta chains from the same sample are listed, as sequenced in a study of blood T cell repertoires in COVID-19. Only in-frame clones appear in the TCRdb table, and some are missing; sequencing was by immunoSEQ multiplex PCR. The sample yields about 190,000 clones, roughly 78% seen once. The sequenced material came from peripheral blood. These receptors came from a woman of 80 years or more with active or convalescent COVID-19.

V gene TRBV10-1 combines with J gene TRBJ1-5; D uncertain. Trimming shortened V by 6 bases and J by 7 bases, and 22 bases separated the two germline ends. The CDR3 contains 16 residues. Germline V CDR1 and CDR2: WNHNN, SYGVQD (reference sequence). The CDR3 nucleotides read TGCGCCAGCAGCGGGATGCGCCCAAACGTGGGGCAGCCCCAGCATTTT. This encodes CASSGMRPNVGQPQHF.

The V gene is TRBV10-2, the J gene TRBJ2-3; tentatively, D is TRBD1 or TRBD2 (5 bases each). The CDR3 has 13 amino acids. Germline V gene data show CDR1 as WSHSY and CDR2 as SAAADI. V gave up 6 bases and J gave up 4 bases, with 11 bases separating them. The CDR3 nucleotides are TGCGCCAGCAGAGAGGGGAGCTCAGATACGCAGTATTTT. Translating it yields CASREGSSDTQYF.

The chain combines TRBV19 with TRBJ2-5; the match to TRBD2 covers 8 bases. The CDR3 runs 16 residues. The junction had 7 bases not matched to a gene; V was cut back by 3 bases and J by 1 base. Per germline, CDR1 LNHDA and CDR2 SQIVND (reference sequence). The CDR3 nucleotides are TGTGCCAGTAGTATTCGGGTAGCGGGGTCCCAAGAGACCCAGTACTTC. Residues: CASSIRVAGSQETQYF.

This sequence joins TRBV19 and TRBJ1-5; weak D call: TRBD1 (5 bases). Germline CDR1 is LNHDA and CDR2 is SQIVND (reference sequence). This CDR3 is built from 14 residues. The ends were cut back, 4 bases at V and 0 bases at J, with 7 bases in the middle. CDR3 sequence reads: CASSSGASNQPQHF. CDR3 bases: TGTGCCAGTAGTAGCGGGGCTAGCAATCAGCCCCAGCATTTT.

J is TRBJ1-1 and V is TRBV7-8, with D unclear. With 5 bases removed from V and 5 bases from J, the gap between germline ends came to 9 bases. CDR1 SGHVS and CDR2 FQNEAQ come from the germline V gene. The length of the CDR3 is 12 residues. CDR3 in amino acids: CASSPKRTEAFF. The CDR3 region has the DNA TGTGCCAGCAGCCCCAAGAGGACTGAAGCTTTCTTT.

V usage is TRBV11-3 and J usage is TRBJ2-7, with D possibly being TRBD2 (5 bases). This CDR3 region has 13 residues. Germline V lookup: CDR1 SGHNT, CDR2 YENEEA. Between the trimmed V and J ends, which lost 5 bases and 7 bases, there was a span of 15 bases. CDR3 loop: CASSPLPSGEQYF. The CDR3 DNA follows: TGTGCCAGCAGCCCGCTCCCTTCGGGAGAGCAGTACTTC.

The chain employs TRBV29-1 and TRBJ2-1; TRBD1 aligns across 7 bases. Germline V CDR1 and CDR2: SQVTM, ANQGSEA. The CDR3 sequence is 16 residues long. The ends lost 5 bases at V and 3 bases at J; junction bases unmatched: 13. CDR3 nucleotides: TGCAGCGTTTTCGTCCGGGGACAGTTGATCTACAATGAGCAGTTCTTC. Translated: CSVFVRGQLIYNEQFF.

This clone was seen a handful of times. J is TRBJ1-6 and V is TRBV19, with TRBD1 identical over 7 bases. The junction had 5 bases not matched to a gene; V was cut back by 5 bases and J by 7 bases. In germline, CDR1 is LNHDA, CDR2 SQIVND (reference sequence). The CDR3 covers 14 residues. The CDR3 nucleotides read TGTGCCAGTAGTCCCGGGACAGTCAATTCACCCCTCCACTTT. Its protein is CASSPGTVNSPLHF.

This clone was picked up a small number of times. The chain has TRBV21-1 and TRBJ2-7; whether TRBD2, the table's D call, matches the DNA was not checked. TRBV21-1 is described as a pseudogene. This CDR3 comprises 17 residues. The CDR3 region is CASSTRSGLAGNYEQYF. For the CDR3, the DNA is TGTGCCAGCAGCACCCGATCTGGACTAGCGGGGAACTACGAGCAGTACTTC.

The chain has TRBV18 and TRBJ1-6; D is uncertain. CDR3 size: 13 residues. Germline V lookup: CDR1 KGHSH, CDR2 LQKENI. Trimming shortened V by 2 bases and J by 10 bases, and 9 bases separated the two germline ends. The CDR3 coding sequence is TGTGCCAGCTCACCAGGGGAGGGCTCACCCCTCCACTTT. Protein sequence: CASSPGEGSPLHF.

The chain combines TRBV28 with TRBJ1-2; 8 bases align to TRBD1. The CDR3 spans 13 residues. The V gene end was trimmed by 6 bases and the J gene end by 4 bases; junction bases not matched to a gene: 4. Per the germline V gene, CDR1 is MDHEN and CDR2 is SYDVKM. The DNA of the CDR3 is TGTGCCAGCAGGTGGACAGGGCCCTATGGCTACACCTTC. It translates to CASRWTGPYGYTF.

The chain recombines TRBV5-1 with TRBJ2-3, with 12 bases lining up with TRBD2. The CDR3 is 18 residues long. Germline V gene data show CDR1 as SGHRS and CDR2 as YFSETQ. V lost 0 bases, J lost 2 bases, and 7 bases stayed unmatched. The CDR3, as DNA: TGCGCCAGCAGCTTGGGACAACTAGCGGGGGGTATCACAGATACGCAGTATTTT. Translated, it gives CASSLGQLAGGITDTQYF.

In nucleotides, the CDR3 is TGTGCCAGTAGTTCGTGGGGACAGATGAACACTGAAGCTTTCTTT. Translation: CASSSWGQMNTEAFF. The rearrangement joins TRBV19 to TRBJ1-1, with 7 bases matching TRBD1. There are 15 residues in the CDR3. V was pared by 5 bases and J by 0 bases, with 6 bases of the junction left unmatched. Per germline, CDR1 LNHDA and CDR2 SQIVND (reference sequence).

V and J are TRBV27 and TRBJ1-2; perhaps TRBD1 as D (6 bases). V was trimmed by 6 bases and J by 8 bases, leaving 19 bases between them. This CDR3 comprises 14 residues. CDR1 and CDR2 (germline): MNHEY, SMNVEV (reference sequence). The CDR3 sequence: CASRRRTEGGGYTF. As DNA, the CDR3 is TGTGCCAGCAGACGTCGGACGGAGGGGGGGGGCTACACCTTC.

The chain links TRBV7-9 to TRBJ2-5; 7 nucleotides align to TRBD2. Trimming removed 4 bases from V and 3 bases from J; junction bases left unmatched: 11. Germline V lookup: CDR1 SEHNR, CDR2 FQNEAQ (reference sequence). The CDR3 is made up of 16 amino acids. This CDR3 is CASSSIWAGEKETQYF. The DNA of the CDR3 is TGTGCCAGCAGCTCCATATGGGCGGGAGAGAAAGAGACCCAGTACTTC.

The chain links TRBV7-9 to TRBJ2-1; 10 nucleotides line up with TRBD2. The CDR3 extends over 15 amino acids. Germline CDR1 SEHNR, CDR2 FQNEAQ (reference sequence). With 8 bases clipped from V and 0 bases from J, the junction kept 4 bases outside the gene matches. The CDR3 loop is CASGIAGGSYNEQFF. The CDR3, as DNA: TGTGCCAGCGGAATAGCGGGGGGCTCCTACAATGAGCAGTTCTTC.

This clone was recorded only once. The chain recombines TRBV5-1 with TRBJ2-5; 13 nucleotides align to TRBD2. The trim removed 4 bases at V and 4 bases at J, leaving 7 bases unmatched. Germline assignment: CDR1 SGHRS and CDR2 YFSETQ. This CDR3 region has 16 residues. The CDR3 DNA is TGCGCCAGCAGCCCGGGACTAGCGGGGATGGGAGAGACCCAGTACTTC. Amino acid sequence: CASSPGLAGMGETQYF.

This clone was picked up a small number of times. V and J are TRBV28 and TRBJ1-2, with D perhaps matching TRBD1 (5 bases). This CDR3 contains 16 residues. The germline CDR1 and CDR2 sequences are MDHEN and SYDVKM. Trimming stripped 4 bases from V and 1 base from J, with 16 bases between. The CDR3 spells CASSSPGDPDNYGYTF. In DNA form, the CDR3 reads TGTGCCAGCAGTTCGCCGGGGGACCCAGATAACTATGGCTACACCTTC.

The chain employs TRBV2 and TRBJ2-1, with TRBD1 matching 8 bases. This CDR3 region has 13 residues. The ends lost 4 bases at V and 8 bases at J; junction bases unmatched: 4. Looked up from germline, CDR1 is SNHLY and CDR2 is FYNNEI. Here the CDR3 DNA reads TGTGCCAGCAGTGGAGACAGGGGATATGAGCAGTTCTTC. This translates into CASSGDRGYEQFF.

Only one count was recorded for this clone. The rearrangement links TRBV7-8 to TRBJ2-1, with D perhaps TRBD2 (7 bases). The CDR3 consists of 15 residues. CDR1 is SGHVS and CDR2 is FQNEAQ in the germline V gene. V shed 1 base and J shed 8 bases, with 15 bases lying between them. The CDR3 spells CASSLEGGGVHEQFF. In DNA form, the CDR3 reads TGTGCCAGCAGCTTAGAAGGGGGGGGAGTCCATGAGCAGTTCTTC.

The chain combines TRBV5-1 with TRBJ2-5; D perhaps matches TRBD1 (7 bases). Germline CDR1 is SGHRS and CDR2 is YFSETQ. Trimming removed 2 bases from V and 5 bases from J, with 16 bases in between. The CDR3 loop spans 15 amino acids. The CDR3: CASSFLDPGGETQYF. The CDR3, as DNA: TGCGCCAGCAGCTTTCTGGACCCAGGGGGGGAGACCCAGTACTTC. The full variable domain, its missing parts supplied by reference TRBV5-1 and TRBJ2-5, is KAGVTQTPRYLIKTRGQQVTLSCSPISGHRSVSWYQQTPGQGLQFLFEYFSETQRNKGNFPGRFSGRQFSNSRSEMNVSTLELGDSALYLCASSFLDPGGETQYFGPGTRLLVL.

The rearrangement uses TRBV7-2 and TRBJ1-5; TRBD1 agrees at 8 bases. The trim removed 4 bases at V and 6 bases at J, leaving 2 bases unmatched. Germline loops: CDR1 SGHTA, CDR2 FQGNSA. The CDR3 is made up of 13 amino acids. The CDR3 here is CASSSQGVQPQHF. DNA for the CDR3: TGTGCCAGCAGCTCACAGGGGGTTCAGCCCCAGCATTTT. Full variable domain (remainder filled in from reference TRBV7-2 and TRBJ1-5): GAGVSQSPSNKVTEKGKDVELRCDPISGHTALYWYRQSLGQGLEFLIYFQGNSAPDKSGLPSDRFSAERTGGSVSTLTIQRTQQEDSAVYLCASSSQGVQPQHFGDGTRLSIL.

This clone was seen a handful of times. The rearrangement joins TRBV2 to TRBJ2-7, with TRBD1 matching 8 bases. The CDR3 spans 14 residues. The ends lost 7 bases at V and 4 bases at J; junction bases unmatched: 9. Germline V lookup: CDR1 SNHLY, CDR2 FYNNEI. The CDR3, as DNA: TGTGCCAGCACCCCTAGAGGGACAGGATACGAGCAGTACTTC. Its translation is CASTPRGTGYEQYF.

V gene TRBV28 combines with J gene TRBJ2-3, with a possible D match to TRBD2 (5 bases). V shed 1 base and J shed 0 bases, with 11 bases lying between them. In germline, CDR1 is MDHEN, CDR2 SYDVKM. This CDR3 has 16 residues. CDR3 DNA: TGTGCCAGCAGTTTATTTCGGGGAACGAGCACAGATACGCAGTATTTT. Translation gives CASSLFRGTSTDTQYF. The whole variable domain, filled in from reference TRBV28 and TRBJ2-3, reads DVKVTQSSRYLVKRTGEKVFLECVQDMDHENMFWYRQDPGLGLRLIYFSYDVKMKEKGDIPEGYSVSREKKERFSLILESASTNQTSMYLCASSLFRGTSTDTQYFGPGTRLTVL.

The chain combines TRBV3-1 (or the pseudogene TRBV3-2) with TRBJ2-3; a weak D match, TRBD2 (6 bases). The V gene's germline CDR1 is LGHDT and CDR2 YNNKEL (reference sequence). The CDR3 sequence is 14 residues long. V was pared by 5 bases and J by 4 bases, with 13 bases between. In DNA form, the CDR3 reads TGTGCCAGCAGCTTACCATCGGGGGCAGATACGCAGTATTTT. This gives the protein CASSLPSGADTQYF.

V and J are TRBV4-1 and TRBJ2-7, with TRBD1 identical over 8 bases. Germline lookup yields CDR1 MGHRA and CDR2 YSYEKL. CDR3 length equals 15 residues. J gave up 5 bases and V 4 bases, and 10 bases lay outside the gene matches. The DNA for the CDR3 is TGCGCCAGCAGCCCGATACTCGGACAGGGCCACGAGCAGTACTTC. Its protein product is CASSPILGQGHEQYF.

The chain employs TRBV14 and TRBJ1-6; D is ambiguous. Trimming left V 4 bases short and J 4 bases short, with 8 bases between. CDR3 length: 14 amino acids. Germline values: CDR1 SGHDN, CDR2 FVKESK. CDR3: CASSLGSYNSPLHF. CDR3 bases: TGTGCCAGCAGCCTCGGGTCGTATAATTCACCCCTCCACTTT.

The V gene is TRBV4-1, the J gene TRBJ1-5; tentatively, D is TRBD1 (5 bases). Germline V gene lookup returns CDR1 MGHRA and CDR2 YSYEKL. Trimming left V 2 bases short and J 0 bases short, with 11 bases between. This CDR3 region has 16 residues. This CDR3 reads CASSQSQGYSNQPQHF. CDR3 coding DNA: TGCGCCAGCAGCCAATCCCAGGGCTATAGCAATCAGCCCCAGCATTTT.

The sample holds a few counts of this clone. The chain employs TRBV7-3 and TRBJ1-3, with D maybe TRBD1 (6 bases). Germline V lookup: CDR1 SGHTA, CDR2 FQGTGA. The V and J ends lost 1 base and 3 bases respectively, with 13 bases between them. CDR3 size: 16 residues. The CDR3 spells CASSLMGGQNGNTIYF. The CDR3 DNA reads TGTGCCAGCAGCTTAATGGGGGGGCAGAATGGAAACACCATATATTTT.

The genes are TRBV4-3 and TRBJ1-2, with a weak D call TRBD1 (6 bases). CDR3 length: 15 amino acids. V dropped 2 bases and J dropped 8 bases, with 18 bases sitting between them. The germline gives CDR1 LGHNA, CDR2 YSLEER. CDR3 protein: CASSQTIRGAGGYTF. In DNA, the CDR3 is TGCGCCAGCAGCCAAACAATTCGGGGGGCCGGGGGCTACACCTTC.